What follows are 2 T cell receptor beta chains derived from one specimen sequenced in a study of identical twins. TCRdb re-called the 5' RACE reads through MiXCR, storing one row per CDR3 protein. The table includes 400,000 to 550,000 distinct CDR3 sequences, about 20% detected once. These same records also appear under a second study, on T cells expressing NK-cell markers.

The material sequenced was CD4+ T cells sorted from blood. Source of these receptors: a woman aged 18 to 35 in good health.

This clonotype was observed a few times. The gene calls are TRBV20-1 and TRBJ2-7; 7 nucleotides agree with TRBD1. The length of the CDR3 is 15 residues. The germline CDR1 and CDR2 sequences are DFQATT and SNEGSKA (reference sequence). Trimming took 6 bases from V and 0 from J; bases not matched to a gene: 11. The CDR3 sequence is CSAPDRQGSSYEQYF. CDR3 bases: TGCAGTGCGCCCGACCGACAGGGCAGCTCCTACGAGCAGTACTTC.

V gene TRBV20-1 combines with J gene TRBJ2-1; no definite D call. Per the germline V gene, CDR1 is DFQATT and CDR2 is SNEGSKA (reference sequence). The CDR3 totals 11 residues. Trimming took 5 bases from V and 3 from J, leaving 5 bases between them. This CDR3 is CSAVRYNEQFF. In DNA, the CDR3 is TGCAGTGCTGTACGCTACAATGAGCAGTTCTTC.